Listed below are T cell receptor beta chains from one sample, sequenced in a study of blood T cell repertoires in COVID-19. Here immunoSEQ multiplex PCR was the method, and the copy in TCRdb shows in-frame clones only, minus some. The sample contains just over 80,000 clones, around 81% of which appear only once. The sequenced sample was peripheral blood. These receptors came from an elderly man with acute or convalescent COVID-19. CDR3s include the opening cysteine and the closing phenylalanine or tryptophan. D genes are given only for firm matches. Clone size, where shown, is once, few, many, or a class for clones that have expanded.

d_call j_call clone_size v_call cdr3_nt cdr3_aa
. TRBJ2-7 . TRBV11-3 TGTGCCAGCAGCGAGACAGGCGTCCACGAGCAGTACTTC CASSETGVHEQYF
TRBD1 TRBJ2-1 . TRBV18 TGTGCCAGCTCACCACGTGGACAGGGGAACGGTGAGCAGTTCTTC CASSPRGQGNGEQFF
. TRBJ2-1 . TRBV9 TGTGCCAGCAGCGTAGAGGAAAGGAGAAACGATGGTGAGCAGTTCTTC CASSVEERRNDGEQFF
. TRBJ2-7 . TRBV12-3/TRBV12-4 TGTGCCAGCAGTCCCCAGGCCTACGAGCAGTACTTC CASSPQAYEQYF
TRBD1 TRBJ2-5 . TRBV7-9 TGTGCCAGCAGCTTCCCAGGGGGCCGGGAGACCCAGTACTTC CASSFPGGRETQYF
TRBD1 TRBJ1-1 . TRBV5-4 TGTGCCAGCAGCTGGGACAGTTACACTGAAGCTTTCTTT CASSWDSYTEAFF
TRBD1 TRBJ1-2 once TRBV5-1 TGCGCCAGCAGCTCGGGACAGCCTGATAACTATGGCTACACCTTC CASSSGQPDNYGYTF
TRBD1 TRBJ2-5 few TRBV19 TGTGCCAGTAGTATAGGGACAGGCCTGGCAGGGGAGACCCAGTACTTC CASSIGTGLAGETQYF
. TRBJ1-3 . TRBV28 TGTGCCAGCGGGACTAACTCTGGAAACACCATATATTTT CASGTNSGNTIYF
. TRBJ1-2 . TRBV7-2 TGTGCCAGCAGCCCTCGGACAGTGTATAATGGCTACACCTTC CASSPRTVYNGYTF
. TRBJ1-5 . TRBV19 TGTGCCAGTAGTATAACGGTCAATCACCAGCATTTT CASSITVNHQHF
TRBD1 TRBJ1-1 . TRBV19 TGTGCCAGTAGTAACATCCAGGGGGCAGTTGAAGCTTTCTTT CASSNIQGAVEAFF
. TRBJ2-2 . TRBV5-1 TGCGCCAGCAGCTTAAACCCGGGACACAACACCGGGGAGCTGTTTTTT CASSLNPGHNTGELFF
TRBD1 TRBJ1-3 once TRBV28 TGTGCCAGCAGCCCCCCTGGGACAGGGGGCAGTGGAAACACCATATATTTT CASSPPGTGGSGNTIYF
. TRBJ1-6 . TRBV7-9 TGTGCCAGCAGCTTAGCGCAGGTTCCTTCACCCCTCCACTTT CASSLAQVPSPLHF
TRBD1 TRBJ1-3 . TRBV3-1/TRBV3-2 TGTGCCAGCAGCCCCCGGGACAGAAGAAACACCATATATTTT CASSPRDRRNTIYF
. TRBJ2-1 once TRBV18 TGTGCCAGCCCTTCTCGGGAAGTCTCCTACAATGAGCAGTTCTTC CASPSREVSYNEQFF
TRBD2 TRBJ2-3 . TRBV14 TGTGCCAGCAGCCCCCGGACTAGCGGGAGCACAGATACGCAGTATTTT CASSPRTSGSTDTQYF
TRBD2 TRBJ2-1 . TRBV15 TGTGCCACCAGCAGAGCGACTAGCGGGAGGGCGTCCTCCTACAATGAGCAGTTCTTC CATSRATSGRASSYNEQFF
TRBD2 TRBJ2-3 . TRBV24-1 TGTGCCACCAGTGATCCCAGGCCGGGACTAGAACGCACAGATACGCAGTATTTT CATSDPRPGLERTDTQYF
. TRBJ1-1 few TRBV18 TGTGCCAGCTCACTCGACTCCATAGTGAACACTGAAGCTTTCTTT CASSLDSIVNTEAFF
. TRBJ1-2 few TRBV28 TGTGCCAGCAGCCTAGAGGGGGACTATGGCTACACCTTC CASSLEGDYGYTF
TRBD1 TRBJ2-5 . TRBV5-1 TGCGCCAGCAGCTCGACAGGGGGAGCGGAGACCCAGTACTTC CASSSTGGAETQYF
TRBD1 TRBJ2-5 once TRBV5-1 TGCGCCAGCAGCCCGGACAGGGGGCGACAAGAGACCCAGTACTTC CASSPDRGRQETQYF
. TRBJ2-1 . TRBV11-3 TGTGCCAGCAGCCAAACTCCGAGCTCCTACAATGAGCAGTTCTTC CASSQTPSSYNEQFF
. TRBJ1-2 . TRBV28 TGTGCCAGCAGTCCCTTCCAGGGGAAGTATGGCTACACCTTC CASSPFQGKYGYTF
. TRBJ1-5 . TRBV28 TGTGCCAGCACCATCTGGGGACTCCGGGATGAACAGCCCCAGCATTTT CASTIWGLRDEQPQHF
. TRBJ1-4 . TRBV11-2 TGTGCCAGCAGCTCCTGGACAGCAACTAATGAAAAACTGTTTTTT CASSSWTATNEKLFF
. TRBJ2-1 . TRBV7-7 TGTGCTAGCAGCTTAACGAGCTCCAGGGGTGAGCAGTTCTTC CASSLTSSRGEQFF
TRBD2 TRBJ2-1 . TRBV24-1 TGTGCCACCAGTGACCGACTAGCGGGGGACAATGAGCAGTTCTTC CATSDRLAGDNEQFF
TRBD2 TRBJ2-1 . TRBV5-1 TGCGCCAGCAGCTTGGACCAGACTAGCGGGAGTCTAGATGAGCAGTTCTTC CASSLDQTSGSLDEQFF
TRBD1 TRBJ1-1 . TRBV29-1 TGCAGCGTCCGGGACAGTGAAGCTTTCTTT CSVRDSEAFF
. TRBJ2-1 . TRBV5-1 TGCGCCAGCAGCCACGGACAGTACTGGCAGTTCTTC CASSHGQYWQFF
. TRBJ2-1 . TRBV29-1 TGCAGCTGTAGTGATGAGCAGTTCTTC CSCSDEQFF
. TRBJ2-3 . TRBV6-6 TGTGCCAGCAGGGCTCCTCCTACAGATACGCAGTATTTT CASRAPPTDTQYF
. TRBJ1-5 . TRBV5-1 TGCGCCAGCAGCTTGGCCGGTCAGGTCAATCAGCCCCAGCATTTT CASSLAGQVNQPQHF
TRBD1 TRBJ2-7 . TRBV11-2 TGTGCCAGCAGCTCGGACAGGGCCGTAACCTACGAGCAGTACTTC CASSSDRAVTYEQYF
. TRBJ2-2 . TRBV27 TGTGCCAGCAGTTCTTCAGGGTTTAGGATCGGGGAGCTGTTTTTT CASSSSGFRIGELFF
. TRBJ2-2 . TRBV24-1 TGTGCCACCAGTGATCCGAACAGGGACGGCGGGGAGCTGTTTTTT CATSDPNRDGGELFF
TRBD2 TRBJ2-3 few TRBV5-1 TGCGCCAGCAGCTCATCGACTAGCGGCACAGATACGCAGTATTTT CASSSSTSGTDTQYF
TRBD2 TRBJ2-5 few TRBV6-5 TGTGCCAGCAGAACCGGGACTAATGTTCAAGAGACCCAGTACTTC CASRTGTNVQETQYF
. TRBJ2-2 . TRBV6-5 TGTGCCAGCAGAACAACAGGGTCCGGGGAGCTGTTTTTT CASRTTGSGELFF